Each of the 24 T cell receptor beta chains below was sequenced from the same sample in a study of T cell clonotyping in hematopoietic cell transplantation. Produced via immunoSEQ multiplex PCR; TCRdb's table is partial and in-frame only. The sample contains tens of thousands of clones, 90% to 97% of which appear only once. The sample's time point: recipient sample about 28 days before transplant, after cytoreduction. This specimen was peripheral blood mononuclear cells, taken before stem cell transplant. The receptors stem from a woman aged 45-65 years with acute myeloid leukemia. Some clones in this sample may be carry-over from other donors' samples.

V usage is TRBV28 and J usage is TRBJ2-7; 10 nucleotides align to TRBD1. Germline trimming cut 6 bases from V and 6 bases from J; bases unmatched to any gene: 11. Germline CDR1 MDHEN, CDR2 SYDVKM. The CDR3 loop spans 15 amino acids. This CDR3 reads CASRRGTGVPLEQYF. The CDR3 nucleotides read TGTGCCAGCAGGCGAGGGACAGGGGTTCCCCTCGAGCAGTACTTC.

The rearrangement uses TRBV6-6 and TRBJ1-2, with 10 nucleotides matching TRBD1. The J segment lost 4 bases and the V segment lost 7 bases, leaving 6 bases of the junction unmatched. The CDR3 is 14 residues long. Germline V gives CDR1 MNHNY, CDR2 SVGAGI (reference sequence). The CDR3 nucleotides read TGTGCCAGCATAAGAGGGACAGGGGCCTATGGCTACACCTTC. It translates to CASIRGTGAYGYTF.

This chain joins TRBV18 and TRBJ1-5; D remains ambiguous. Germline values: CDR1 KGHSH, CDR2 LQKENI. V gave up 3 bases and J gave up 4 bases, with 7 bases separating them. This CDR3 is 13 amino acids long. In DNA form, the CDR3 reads TGTGCCAGCTCACCGGGGTTAAATCAGCCCCAGCATTTT. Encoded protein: CASSPGLNQPQHF.

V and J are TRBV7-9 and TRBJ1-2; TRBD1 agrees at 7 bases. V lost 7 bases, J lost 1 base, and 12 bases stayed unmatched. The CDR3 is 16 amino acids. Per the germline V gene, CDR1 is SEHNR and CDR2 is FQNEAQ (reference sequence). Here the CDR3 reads CASTPAQGTINYGYTF. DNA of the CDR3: TGTGCCAGCACCCCCGCACAGGGGACTATTAACTATGGCTACACCTTC.

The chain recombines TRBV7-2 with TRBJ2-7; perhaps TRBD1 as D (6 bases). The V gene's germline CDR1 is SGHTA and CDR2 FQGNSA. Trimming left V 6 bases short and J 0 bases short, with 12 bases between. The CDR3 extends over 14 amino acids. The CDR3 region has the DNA TGTGCCAGCAGTTCTAACAGGGCCTCCTACGAGCAGTACTTC. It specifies CASSSNRASYEQYF.

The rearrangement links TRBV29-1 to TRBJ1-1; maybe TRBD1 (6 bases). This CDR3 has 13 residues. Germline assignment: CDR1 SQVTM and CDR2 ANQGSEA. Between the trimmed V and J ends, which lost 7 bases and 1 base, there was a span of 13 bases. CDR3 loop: CSGQQGGNTEAFF. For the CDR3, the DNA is TGCAGCGGACAACAGGGCGGGAACACTGAAGCTTTCTTT.

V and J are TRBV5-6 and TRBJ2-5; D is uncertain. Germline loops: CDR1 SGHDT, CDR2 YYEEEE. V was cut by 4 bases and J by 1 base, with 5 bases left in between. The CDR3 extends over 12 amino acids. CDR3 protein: CASSLVQETQYF. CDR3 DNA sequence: TGTGCCAGCAGCCTCGTCCAAGAGACCCAGTACTTC.

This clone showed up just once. This CDR3 is CAWNVGESHGYTF. CDR3 bases: TGTGCCTGGAATGTCGGGGAGAGCCATGGCTACACCTTC. The gene calls are TRBV30 and TRBJ1-2; D unresolved. The germline CDR1 and CDR2 sequences are GTSNPN and SVGIG (reference sequence). The V and J ends lost 4 bases and 6 bases respectively, with 15 bases between them. This CDR3 comprises 13 residues.

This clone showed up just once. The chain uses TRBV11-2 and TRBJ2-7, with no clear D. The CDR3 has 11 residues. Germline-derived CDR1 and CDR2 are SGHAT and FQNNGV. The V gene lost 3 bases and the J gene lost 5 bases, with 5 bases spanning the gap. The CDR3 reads CASSFANEQYF. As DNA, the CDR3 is TGTGCCAGCAGCTTCGCGAACGAGCAGTACTTC.

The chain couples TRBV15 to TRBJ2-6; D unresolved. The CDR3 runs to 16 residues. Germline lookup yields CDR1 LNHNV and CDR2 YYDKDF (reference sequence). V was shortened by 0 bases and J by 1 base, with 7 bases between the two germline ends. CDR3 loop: CATSRDMDSGANVLTF. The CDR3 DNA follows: TGTGCCACCAGCAGAGATATGGATTCTGGGGCCAACGTCCTGACTTTC.

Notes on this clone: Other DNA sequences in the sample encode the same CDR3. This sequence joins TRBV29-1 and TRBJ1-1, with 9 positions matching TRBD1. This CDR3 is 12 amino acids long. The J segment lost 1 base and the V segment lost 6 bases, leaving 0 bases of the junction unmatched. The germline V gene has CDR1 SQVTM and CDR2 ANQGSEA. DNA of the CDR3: TGCAGCGTGGGACAGGGGAACACTGAAGCTTTCTTT. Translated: CSVGQGNTEAFF.

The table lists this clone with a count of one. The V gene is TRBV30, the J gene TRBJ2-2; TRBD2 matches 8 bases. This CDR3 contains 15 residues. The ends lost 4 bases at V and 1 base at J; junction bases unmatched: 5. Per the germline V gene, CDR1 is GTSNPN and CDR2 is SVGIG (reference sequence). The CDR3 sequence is CAWTKGLENTGELFF. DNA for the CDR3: TGTGCCTGGACCAAGGGACTAGAGAACACCGGGGAGCTGTTTTTT.

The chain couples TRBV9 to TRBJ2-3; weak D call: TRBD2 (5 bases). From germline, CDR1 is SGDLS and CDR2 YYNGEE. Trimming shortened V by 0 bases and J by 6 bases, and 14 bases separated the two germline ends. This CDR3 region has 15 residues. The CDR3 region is CASSVGIPSRDTQYF. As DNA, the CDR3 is TGTGCCAGCAGCGTAGGTATCCCTAGCAGGGATACGCAGTATTTT.

This CDR3 is CAWSLDRGPEKLFF. The CDR3 nucleotides are TGTGCCTGGAGTCTTGACAGGGGACCTGAAAAACTGTTTTTT. This chain uses TRBV30 with TRBJ1-4, with 8 positions matching TRBD1. Germline CDR1 reads GTSNPN; CDR2 reads SVGIG (reference sequence). The CDR3 covers 14 residues. J was trimmed by 7 bases and V by 2 bases; bases with no gene match: 6.

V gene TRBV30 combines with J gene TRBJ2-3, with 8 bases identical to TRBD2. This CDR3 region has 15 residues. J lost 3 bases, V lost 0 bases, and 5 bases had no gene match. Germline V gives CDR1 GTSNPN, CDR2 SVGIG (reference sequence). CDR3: CAWSVAGGRTDTQYF. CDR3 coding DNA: TGTGCCTGGAGTGTGGCGGGAGGAAGGACAGATACGCAGTATTTT.

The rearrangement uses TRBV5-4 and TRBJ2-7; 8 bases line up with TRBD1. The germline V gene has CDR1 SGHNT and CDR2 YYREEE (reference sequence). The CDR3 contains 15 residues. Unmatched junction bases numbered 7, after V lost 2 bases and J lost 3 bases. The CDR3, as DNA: TGTGCCAGCAGCTTCCCGGGACAGGCGGACTACGAGCAGTACTTC. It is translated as CASSFPGQADYEQYF.

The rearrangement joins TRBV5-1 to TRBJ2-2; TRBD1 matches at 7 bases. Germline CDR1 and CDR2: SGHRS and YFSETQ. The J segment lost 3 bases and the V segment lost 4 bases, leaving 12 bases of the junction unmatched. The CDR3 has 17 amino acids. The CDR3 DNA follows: TGCGCCAGCAGCGCAAACCCCGACAGGGTGTACACCGGGGAGCTGTTTTTT. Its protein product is CASSANPDRVYTGELFF.

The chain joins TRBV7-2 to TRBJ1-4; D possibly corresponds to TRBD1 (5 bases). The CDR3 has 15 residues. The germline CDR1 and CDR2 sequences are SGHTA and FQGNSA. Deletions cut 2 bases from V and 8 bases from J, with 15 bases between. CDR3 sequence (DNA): TGTGCCAGCAGCTTATCTGGGGGGGGAGCAGAAAAACTGTTTTTT. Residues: CASSLSGGGAEKLFF. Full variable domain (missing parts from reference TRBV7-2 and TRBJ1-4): GAGVSQSPSNKVTEKGKDVELRCDPISGHTALYWYRQSLGQGLEFLIYFQGNSAPDKSGLPSDRFSAERTGGSVSTLTIQRTQQEDSAVYLCASSLSGGGAEKLFFGSGTQLSVL.

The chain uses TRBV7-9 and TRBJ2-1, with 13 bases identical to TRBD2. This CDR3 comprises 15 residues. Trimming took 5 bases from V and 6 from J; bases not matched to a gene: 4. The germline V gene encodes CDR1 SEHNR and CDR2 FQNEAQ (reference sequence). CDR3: CASSRGTSGINEQFF. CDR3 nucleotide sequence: TGTGCCAGCAGCAGAGGGACTAGCGGGATCAATGAGCAGTTCTTC.

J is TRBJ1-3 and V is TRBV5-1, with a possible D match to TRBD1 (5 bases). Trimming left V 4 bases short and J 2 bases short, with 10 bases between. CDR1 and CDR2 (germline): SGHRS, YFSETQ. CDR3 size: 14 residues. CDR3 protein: CASSQGLTGNTIYF. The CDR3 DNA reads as TGCGCCAGCAGCCAGGGACTCACTGGAAACACCATATATTTT.

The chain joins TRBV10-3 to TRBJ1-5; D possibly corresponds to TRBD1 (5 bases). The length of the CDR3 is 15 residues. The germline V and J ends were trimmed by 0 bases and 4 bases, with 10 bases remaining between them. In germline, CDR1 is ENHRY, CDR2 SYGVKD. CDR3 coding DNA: TGTGCCATCAGTGAGTCGAGCGGGGGAAATCAGCCCCAGCATTTT. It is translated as CAISESSGGNQPQHF.

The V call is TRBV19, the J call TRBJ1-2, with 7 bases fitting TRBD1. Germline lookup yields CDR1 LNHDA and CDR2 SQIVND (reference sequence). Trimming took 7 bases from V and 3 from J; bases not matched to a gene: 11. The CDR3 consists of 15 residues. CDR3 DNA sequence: TGTGCCAGTATACCGCGGGGGGGACAGTACTATGGCTACACCTTC. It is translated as CASIPRGGQYYGYTF.

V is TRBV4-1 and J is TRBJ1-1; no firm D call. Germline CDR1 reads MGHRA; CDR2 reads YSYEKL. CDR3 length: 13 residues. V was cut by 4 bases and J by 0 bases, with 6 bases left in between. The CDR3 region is CASSPGLNTEAFF. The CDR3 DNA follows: TGCGCCAGCAGCCCCGGCCTGAACACTGAAGCTTTCTTT.

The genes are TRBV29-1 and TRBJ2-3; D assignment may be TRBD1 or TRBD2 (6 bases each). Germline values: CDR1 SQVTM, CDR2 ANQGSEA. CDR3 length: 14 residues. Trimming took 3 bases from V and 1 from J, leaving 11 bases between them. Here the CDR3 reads CSVDGGLGTDTQYF. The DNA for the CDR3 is TGCAGCGTTGATGGGGGGCTAGGCACAGATACGCAGTATTTT.